This TCR beta chain was identified in a study of blood T cells in healthy people across ages. Overall study findings and caveats: Diversity figures derived from one million T cells were judged to underestimate the true value.

The authors extracted at least 5 micrograms of total RNA per sample. This clonotype was recorded a few times. The antigen is unknown. The second PCR ran about 6 to 12 cycles with a sample-barcoded 5' primer and J-beta primers. Each cDNA molecule carried a tag from a template-switch adaptor that contained 12 random nucleotides. TCRdb used MiXCR to reprocess the 5' RACE reads, holding one entry per CDR3 protein. Of approximately 1,700,000 distinct CDR3 sequences listed, approximately 40% are singletons. This CDR3 is 13 amino acids long. V gave up 6 bases and J gave up 9 bases, with 15 bases separating them. Per germline, CDR1 MNHEY and CDR2 SVGAGI.

Source material: blood. The clonotype comes from a human donor in good health. This chain joins TRBV6-5 and TRBJ2-1, with unresolved D. CDR3 nucleotide sequence: TGTGCCAGCAGCTCCCAGGAGCAGTCTGAGCAGTTCTTC. Translation gives CASSSQEQSEQFF.